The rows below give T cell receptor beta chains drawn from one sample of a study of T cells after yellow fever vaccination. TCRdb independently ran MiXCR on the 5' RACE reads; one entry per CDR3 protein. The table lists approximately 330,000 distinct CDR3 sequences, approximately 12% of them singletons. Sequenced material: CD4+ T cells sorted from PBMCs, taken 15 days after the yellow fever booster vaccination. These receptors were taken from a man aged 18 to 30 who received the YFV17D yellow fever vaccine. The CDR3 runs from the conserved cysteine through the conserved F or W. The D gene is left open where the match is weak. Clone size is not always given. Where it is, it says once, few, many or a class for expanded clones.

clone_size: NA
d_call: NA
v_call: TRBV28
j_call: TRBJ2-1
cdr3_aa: CASSPVFGGAGSYNEQFF
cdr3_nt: TGTGCCAGCAGTCCCGTTTTTGGGGGGGCTGGGTCCTACAATGAGCAGTTCTTC

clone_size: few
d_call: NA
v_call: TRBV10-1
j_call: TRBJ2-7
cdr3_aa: CASSESPRLEQYF
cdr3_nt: TGCGCCAGCAGTGAGTCGCCGCGTCTCGAGCAGTACTTC

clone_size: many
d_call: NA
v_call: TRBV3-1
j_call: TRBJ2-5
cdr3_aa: CATLLSGQETQYF
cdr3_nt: TGTGCCACCCTCCTGTCGGGGCAAGAGACCCAGTACTTC

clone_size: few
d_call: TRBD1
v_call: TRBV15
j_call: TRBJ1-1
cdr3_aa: CATSRDPGQKEAFF
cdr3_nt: TGTGCCACCAGCAGAGATCCGGGACAGAAAGAAGCTTTCTTT

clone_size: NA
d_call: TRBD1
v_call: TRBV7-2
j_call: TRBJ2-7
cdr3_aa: CASSPGPGQGVYEQYF
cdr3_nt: TGTGCCAGCAGCCCTGGACCAGGACAGGGAGTCTACGAGCAGTACTTC

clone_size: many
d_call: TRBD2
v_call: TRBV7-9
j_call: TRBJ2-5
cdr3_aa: CASSLSGGQETQYF
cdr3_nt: TGTGCCAGCAGCTTAAGCGGGGGTCAAGAGACCCAGTACTTC

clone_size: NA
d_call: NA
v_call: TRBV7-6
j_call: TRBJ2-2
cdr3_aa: CASSLNSKPRPGELFF
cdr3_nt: TGTGCCAGCAGCTTAAACTCAAAGCCCCGACCCGGGGAGCTGTTTTTT

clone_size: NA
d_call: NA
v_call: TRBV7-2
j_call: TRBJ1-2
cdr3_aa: CASSSSWGASYGYTF
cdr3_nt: TGTGCCAGCAGCTCCTCTTGGGGCGCAAGCTATGGCTACACCTTC

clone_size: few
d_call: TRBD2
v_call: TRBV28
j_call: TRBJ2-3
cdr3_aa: CASSLLAGADTQYF
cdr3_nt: TGTGCCAGCAGTTTACTAGCGGGAGCAGATACGCAGTATTTT

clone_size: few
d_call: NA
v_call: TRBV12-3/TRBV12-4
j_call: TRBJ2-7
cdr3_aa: CASSLSPHSYEQYF
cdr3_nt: TGTGCCAGCAGCCTCAGCCCTCACTCCTACGAGCAGTACTTC

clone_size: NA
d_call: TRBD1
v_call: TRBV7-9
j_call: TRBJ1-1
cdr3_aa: CASRIQPGQNEAFF
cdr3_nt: TGTGCCAGCAGGATTCAACCGGGACAGAATGAAGCTTTCTTT

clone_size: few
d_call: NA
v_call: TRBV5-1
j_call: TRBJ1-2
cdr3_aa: CASSLDAGANYGYTF
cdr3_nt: TGCGCCAGCAGCTTGGATGCGGGGGCGAACTATGGCTACACCTTC

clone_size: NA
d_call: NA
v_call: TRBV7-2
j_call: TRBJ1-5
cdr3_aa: CASSLVSSSNQPQHF
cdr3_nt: TGTGCCAGCAGCTTAGTTTCAAGTTCCAATCAGCCCCAGCATTTT

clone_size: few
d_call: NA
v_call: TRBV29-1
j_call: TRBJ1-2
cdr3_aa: CSVGSRVGHGYTF
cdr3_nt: TGCAGCGTTGGGAGCAGGGTCGGACATGGCTACACCTTC

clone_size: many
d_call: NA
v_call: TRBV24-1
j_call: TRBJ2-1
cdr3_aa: CATSARGGFDEQFF
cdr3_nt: TGTGCCACCAGTGCCAGGGGGGGGTTCGATGAGCAGTTCTTC

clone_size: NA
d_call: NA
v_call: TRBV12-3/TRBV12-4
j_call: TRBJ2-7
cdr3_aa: CASSFQGQISEQYF
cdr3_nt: TGTGCCAGCAGTTTTCAGGGTCAGATCTCCGAGCAGTACTTC

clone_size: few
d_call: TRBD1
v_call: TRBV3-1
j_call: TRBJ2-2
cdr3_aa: CASSQEGTDTGELFF
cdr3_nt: TGTGCCAGCAGCCAAGAGGGGACAGACACCGGGGAGCTGTTTTTT

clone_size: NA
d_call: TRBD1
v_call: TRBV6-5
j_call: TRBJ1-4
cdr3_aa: CASSGTGRFNEKLFF
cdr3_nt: TGTGCCAGCAGTGGGACAGGGAGGTTTAATGAAAAACTGTTTTTT

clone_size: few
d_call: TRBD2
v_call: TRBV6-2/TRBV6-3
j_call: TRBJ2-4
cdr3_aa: CASTGTTWAKNIQYF
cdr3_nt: TGTGCCAGCACCGGGACTACTTGGGCCAAAAACATTCAGTACTTC

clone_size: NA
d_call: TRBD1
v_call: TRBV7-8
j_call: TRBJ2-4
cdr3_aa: CASSLAGTGVAKNIQYF
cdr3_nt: TGTGCCAGCAGCTTAGCGGGGACAGGGGTGGCCAAAAACATTCAGTACTTC